The TCR beta chain under discussion was sequenced for a study of human T cells and chemical hapten exposure. This clonotype occurred many times. Each CDR3 protein is one row after TCRdb ran MiXCR on the RACE reads. The sample holds about 190,000 distinct CDR3 sequences, about 25% seen once. From germline, CDR1 is SGHNT and CDR2 YYREEE (reference sequence). CDR3 length: 13 amino acids. V was cut by 4 bases and J by 4 bases, with 12 bases left in between. Specified time point: patch test 3, about 24 weeks after DPC sensitization. The treatment is: therapeutic diphenylcyclopropenone sensitization with weekly scalp DPC.

The chain combines TRBV5-4 with TRBJ2-7, with D unresolved. The sequence was obtained from a middle-aged woman with alopecia areata. Some clones in this sample may be carry-over from other donors' samples. Sequencing used whole blood, obtained in connection with sensitization to the hapten diphenylcyclopropenone (DPC). As DNA, the CDR3 is TGTGCCAGCAGCCCGGCAGGTGGTTACGAGCAGTACTTC. This sequence encodes CASSPAGGYEQYF.